Below are 9 T cell receptor beta chains sequenced from a single sample in a study of blood T cell repertoires in COVID-19 (dated by TCRdb to the early 2020s). Library creation used the immunoSEQ multiplex PCR assay. Imported from immuneACCESS, the table was reduced by TCRdb to in-frame sequences with V and J called. These copies leave out some clones; in studies compared against another copy, an unresolved V gene accounts for under half, and the cause of the remainder is not known. The sample records just over 250,000 clones, about 80% of which are singletons. The ten largest clones capture approximately 4.5% of the sample. The sequenced sample was PBMCs or T cells enriched from blood (not recorded which). The receptors were gathered from a man aged 30 to 39 with acute COVID-19.

V usage is TRBV11-3 and J usage is TRBJ1-6; TRBD1 agrees at 7 bases. The J segment lost 6 bases and the V segment lost 5 bases, leaving 13 bases of the junction unmatched. The CDR3 length is 17 residues. Germline-derived CDR1 and CDR2 are SGHNT and YENEEA. In nucleotides, the CDR3 is TGTGCCAGCAGCCCAAGGGTGGGACAGAGGATTAATTCACCCCTCCACTTT. Amino acid sequence: CASSPRVGQRINSPLHF.

The chain links TRBV2 to TRBJ1-6, with a weak D call TRBD1 (5 bases). V shed 6 bases and J shed 0 bases, with 9 bases lying between them. This CDR3 has 15 residues. Germline V gene data show CDR1 as SNHLY and CDR2 as FYNNEI. DNA of the CDR3: TGTGCCAGCAGGGACACCAGCTCCTATAATTCACCCCTCCACTTT. Amino acid sequence: CASRDTSSYNSPLHF.

The gene calls are TRBV6-5 and TRBJ2-5, with a tentative D call TRBD1 (6 bases). CDR3 length: 15 residues. CDR1 is MNHEY and CDR2 is SVGAGI in the germline V gene. The ends were cut back, 6 bases at V and 2 bases at J, with 16 bases in the middle. This chain's CDR3 is CASSSPRTAQETQYF. CDR3 sequence (DNA): TGTGCCAGCAGCTCGCCGAGGACAGCTCAAGAGACCCAGTACTTC.

This clone was seen a handful of times. This sequence joins TRBV7-2 and TRBJ1-6; 12 bases fit TRBD1. There are 17 residues in the CDR3. The V gene end was trimmed by 1 base and the J gene end by 10 bases; junction bases not matched to a gene: 8. Germline loops: CDR1 SGHTA, CDR2 FQGNSA. The CDR3 sequence: CASSLGPGQGARSPLHF. For the CDR3, the DNA is TGTGCCAGCAGCTTAGGTCCGGGACAGGGGGCCAGGTCACCCCTCCACTTT. The variable domain in full, completed from reference TRBV7-2 and TRBJ1-6, reads GAGVSQSPSNKVTEKGKDVELRCDPISGHTALYWYRQSLGQGLEFLIYFQGNSAPDKSGLPSDRFSAERTGGSVSTLTIQRTQQEDSAVYLCASSLGPGQGARSPLHFGNGTRLTVT.

The V gene is TRBV6-2 or TRBV6-3, the J gene TRBJ1-2; the D gene is possibly TRBD1 (6 bases). This CDR3 comprises 15 residues. V shed 7 bases and J shed 8 bases, with 23 bases lying between them. The germline gives CDR1 MNHEY, CDR2 SVGEGT. The chain's CDR3 is CASTPPGGRDWGYTF. CDR3 coding DNA: TGTGCCAGCACCCCCCCCGGGGGGCGAGATTGGGGCTACACCTTC.

The V and J genes are TRBV5-4 and TRBJ2-1; no definite D call. V lost 2 bases and J 0 bases, leaving 9 bases between the germline ends. The CDR3 contains 15 residues. The germline gives CDR1 SGHNT, CDR2 YYREEE (reference sequence). In DNA, the CDR3 is TGTGCCAGCAGCTTCGAGACACACTCCTACAATGAGCAGTTCTTC. Translated, it gives CASSFETHSYNEQFF.

This chain connects TRBV6-4 to TRBJ1-2; the match to TRBD1 covers 7 bases. V lost 9 bases to trimming and J lost 5 bases; unmatched junction nucleotides: 9. Germline CDR1 reads MRHNA; CDR2 reads SNTAGT. This CDR3 has 13 amino acids. The CDR3 DNA sequence: TGTGCCAGTTCCCGGGACAGCTTTTATGGCTACACCTTC. Encoded protein: CASSRDSFYGYTF.

This chain uses TRBV18 with TRBJ1-4; D may be TRBD1 (6 bases). The CDR3 loop spans 16 amino acids. Germline V CDR1 and CDR2: KGHSH, LQKENI. The ends were cut back, 2 bases at V and 4 bases at J, with 14 bases in the middle. The CDR3 region has the DNA TGTGCCAGCTCACCAACTTGGACAGATAATAATGAAAAACTGTTTTTT. Translation: CASSPTWTDNNEKLFF.

CDR3 amino acids: CASSWDGRPYEQYV. The CDR3 DNA sequence: TGTGCCAGCAGCTGGGACGGGAGGCCCTACGAGCAGTACGTC. The J gene is TRBJ2-7, the V gene TRBV5-1; the match to TRBD2 covers 7 bases. Germline V gene data show CDR1 as SGHRS and CDR2 as YFSETQ. The CDR3 totals 14 residues.